Included here is one TCR beta chain sequence, with context. Its antigen is not identified. This sample was included in a study of OX40 agonist ivuxolimab in advanced cancers. Turning to the study itself: Dose-escalation patients were diagnosed with hepatocellular carcinoma, melanoma, renal cell cancer or head and neck cancer.

The table came from immunoSEQ multiplex PCR; TCRdb's copy has only in-frame clones and leaves some out. The sample records roughly 42,000 clones, around 88% being singletons. Findings and limits, study-wide: Near-lowest levels of clonal expansion characterized partial responders at 0.1-3.0 mg/kg. CD8+ T cells averaged more expanded clones than CD4+.

The clonotype comes from an adult with an advanced solid tumor such as melanoma, head and neck, liver or kidney cancer. This material consisted of CD4+ or CD8+ T cells sorted from blood, taken in a trial of the OX40 agonist ivuxolimab.

CDR3 sequence reads: CASSSEEGDTEAFF. DNA for the CDR3: TGTGCCAGCAGTTCCGAGGAGGGCGACACTGAAGCTTTCTTT. The rearrangement joins TRBV9 to TRBJ1-1; D is uncertain. Trimming left V 5 bases short and J 3 bases short, with 14 bases between. CDR3 size: 14 residues. Germline V lookup: CDR1 SGDLS, CDR2 YYNGEE.